A single sample gave rise to the 26 T cell receptor beta chains below, sequenced in a study of cytomegalovirus exposure and HLA in healthy donors. Data came from immunoSEQ multiplex PCR; TCRdb stores just in-frame clones and leaves some out. The table shows around 300,000 clones, with around 90% occurring only once. Specimen: PBMCs. The receptors stem from a woman under 40 in good health and CMV-seropositive.

The V gene is TRBV5-4, the J gene TRBJ1-6, with 7 bases lining up with TRBD1. Germline V lookup: CDR1 SGHNT, CDR2 YYREEE (reference sequence). V gave up 4 bases and J gave up 14 bases; unmatched junction bases: 9. The CDR3 loop spans 13 amino acids. CDR3 region: CASSPRTGLALHF. The CDR3 DNA sequence: TGTGCCAGCAGCCCCCGGACAGGTTTAGCCCTCCACTTT.

This chain connects TRBV7-2 to TRBJ1-6; 7 nucleotides agree with TRBD1. V gave up 5 bases and J gave up 7 bases; unmatched junction bases: 11. The germline V gene has CDR1 SGHTA and CDR2 FQGNSA. CDR3 length: 16 residues. CDR3: CASSPSRAGGNSPLHF. CDR3 sequence (DNA): TGTGCCAGCAGCCCGTCCAGGGCAGGGGGAAATTCACCCCTCCACTTT.

The chain recombines TRBV29-1 with TRBJ2-5; 7 bases align to TRBD2. Per germline, CDR1 SQVTM and CDR2 ANQGSEA. The CDR3 is 16 residues long. The ends lost 2 bases at V and 5 bases at J; junction bases unmatched: 14. The CDR3 DNA follows: TGCAGCGTTGAAACTTTTCGGCGGGGGTTGGGGGAGACCCAGTACTTC. Translated: CSVETFRRGLGETQYF.

The genes are TRBV28 and TRBJ1-1; possibly TRBD1 for D (5 bases). Trimming removed 3 bases from V and 1 base from J, with 12 bases in between. CDR1 is MDHEN and CDR2 is SYDVKM in the germline V gene. The CDR3 is made up of 15 amino acids. The CDR3 reads CASSFLQGRNTEAFF. CDR3 nucleotides: TGTGCCAGCAGTTTTCTTCAGGGACGGAACACTGAAGCTTTCTTT.

The chain links TRBV5-6 to TRBJ2-2; 10 nucleotides line up with TRBD2. With V trimmed by 0 bases and J by 1 base, 6 bases remained unmatched. The germline gives CDR1 SGHDT, CDR2 YYEEEE. This CDR3 has 18 residues. CDR3 sequence: CASSLGFLAGVNTGELFF. Written as DNA, the CDR3 is TGTGCCAGCAGCTTGGGGTTCCTAGCGGGGGTGAACACCGGGGAGCTGTTTTTT.

J is TRBJ2-7 and V is TRBV27; maybe TRBD2 (5 bases). Germline values: CDR1 MNHEY, CDR2 SMNVEV (reference sequence). The CDR3 consists of 14 residues. V lost 2 bases and J lost 0, with 8 bases in between. CDR3 sequence (DNA): TGTGCCAGCAGTTTAGCGGGTTCCTCCTACGAGCAGTACTTC. It is translated as CASSLAGSSYEQYF.

The V call is TRBV7-3, the J call TRBJ2-1, with 10 nucleotides matching TRBD1. The germline gives CDR1 SGHTA, CDR2 FQGTGA. The V and J ends lost 3 bases and 2 bases, in that order; junction bases with no gene match: 1. The CDR3 totals 15 residues. In DNA, the CDR3 is TGTGCCAGCAGCTTCGGGACAGGGGCCTACAATGAGCAGTTCTTC. This sequence encodes CASSFGTGAYNEQFF. Using reference TRBV7-3 and TRBJ2-1 for the parts outside the CDR3, the full variable domain is GAGVSQTPSNKVTEKGKYVELRCDPISGHTALYWYRQSLGQGPEFLIYFQGTGAADDSGLPNDRFFAVRPEGSVSTLKIQRTERGDSAVYLCASSFGTGAYNEQFFGPGTRLTVL.

The chain carries TRBV18 and TRBJ2-1, with 11 bases that match TRBD2. Looked up from germline, CDR1 is KGHSH and CDR2 is LQKENI. J was trimmed by 8 bases and V by 0 bases; bases with no gene match: 6. The CDR3 contains 16 residues. As DNA, the CDR3 is TGTGCCAGCTCACCACCCTCTAGCGGGAGGAAGTATGAGCAGTTCTTC. Amino acid sequence: CASSPPSSGRKYEQFF.

The chain carries TRBV28 and TRBJ1-2; no clear D gene. Looked up from germline, CDR1 is MDHEN and CDR2 is SYDVKM. CDR3 size: 13 residues. Deletions cut 5 bases from V and 3 bases from J, with 10 bases between. Written as DNA, the CDR3 is TGTGCCAGCAGTCCAACAGTCGACTATGGCTACACCTTC. Translating gives CASSPTVDYGYTF.

The chain recombines TRBV7-8 with TRBJ2-3; 8 bases map to TRBD2. V trimming: 1 base; J trimming: 2 bases; junction bases outside the gene matches: 2. The CDR3 loop spans 15 amino acids. The germline CDR1 and CDR2 sequences are SGHVS and FQNEAQ. The CDR3 DNA reads as TGTGCCAGCAGCTTAGTTAGCGGGAACACAGATACGCAGTATTTT. Its translation: CASSLVSGNTDTQYF. Full variable domain (missing parts from reference TRBV7-8 and TRBJ2-3): GAGVSQSPRYKVAKRGQDVALRCDPISGHVSLFWYQQALGQGPEFLTYFQNEAQLDKSGLPSDRFFAERPEGSVSTLKIQRTQQEDSAVYLCASSLVSGNTDTQYFGPGTRLTVL.

V gene TRBV4-3 combines with J gene TRBJ2-7; D is tentatively TRBD1 or TRBD2 (5 bases each). Trimming left V 1 base short and J 2 bases short, with 15 bases between. In germline, CDR1 is LGHNA, CDR2 YSLEER. This CDR3 comprises 16 residues. CDR3 nucleotides: TGCGCCAGCAGCCAAGGTAAACTGGGGGAAACCTACGAGCAGTACTTC. Translation: CASSQGKLGETYEQYF.

This clone was counted once. This sequence joins TRBV28 and TRBJ2-7; 13 bases align to TRBD2. There are 14 residues in the CDR3. Trimming at V came to 10 bases and at J to 4 bases, leaving 7 bases not matched to a gene. Germline V lookup: CDR1 MDHEN, CDR2 SYDVKM. The CDR3 DNA follows: TGTGCCACCTTACCGGGACTAGCGGGATACGAGCAGTACTTC. As protein: CATLPGLAGYEQYF.

This sequence joins TRBV18 and TRBJ1-6, with TRBD1 matching 7 bases. V trimming: 2 bases; J trimming: 8 bases; junction bases outside the gene matches: 3. CDR3 length: 14 amino acids. CDR1 KGHSH and CDR2 LQKENI come from the germline V gene. CDR3 sequence (DNA): TGTGCCAGCTCACCAAGGGACAGATATTCACCCCTCCACTTT. Translated, it gives CASSPRDRYSPLHF. Full variable domain (outside the CDR3, taken from reference TRBV18 and TRBJ1-6): NAGVMQNPRHLVRRRGQEARLRCSPMKGHSHVYWYRQLPEEGLKFMVYLQKENIIDESGMPKERFSAEFPKEGPSILRIQQVVRGDSAAYFCASSPRDRYSPLHFGNGTRLTVT.

With regard to this clone: Other DNA sequences from this sample encode an identical CDR3 as well. The V and J genes are TRBV9 and TRBJ1-2; D gene uncertain. Germline CDR1 reads SGDLS; CDR2 reads YYNGEE. V lost 0 bases and J lost 4, with 4 bases in between. This CDR3 has 12 residues. CDR3: CASSVGGYGYTF. CDR3 DNA sequence: TGTGCCAGCAGCGTAGGGGGCTATGGCTACACCTTC.

CDR3 protein: CASSDPSLGGNGYTF. The CDR3 DNA reads as TGTGCCAGCAGCGACCCCTCCTTGGGGGGCAACGGCTACACCTTC. This chain connects TRBV21-1 to TRBJ1-2. TRBV21-1 is flagged as a pseudogene. The CDR3 is 15 amino acids.

This chain connects TRBV27 to TRBJ1-2, with 7 bases identical to TRBD1. The CDR3 covers 15 residues. With V trimmed by 3 bases and J by 4 bases, 8 bases remained unmatched. Germline CDR1 and CDR2: MNHEY and SMNVEV (reference sequence). In DNA, the CDR3 is TGTGCCAGCAGTTTCTCCCGACAGGGCCTCTATGGCTACACCTTC. It codes for CASSFSRQGLYGYTF.

This chain joins TRBV30 and TRBJ2-1; the D is unclear. CDR1 is GTSNPN and CDR2 is SVGIG in the germline V gene (reference sequence). V shed 0 bases and J shed 0 bases, with 12 bases lying between them. This CDR3 comprises 16 residues. The CDR3 here is CAWSVLLSGSYNEQFF. In nucleotides, the CDR3 is TGTGCCTGGAGTGTACTCTTATCGGGCTCCTACAATGAGCAGTTCTTC.

V gene TRBV28 combines with J gene TRBJ1-2, with a tentative D call TRBD1 (5 bases). V was clipped by 2 bases and J by 0 bases, with 19 bases between them. Germline CDR1 is MDHEN and CDR2 is SYDVKM. CDR3 length: 18 amino acids. CDR3 nucleotide sequence: TGTGCCAGCAGTTTACTCCGACTTAGGACACTAACTAACTATGGCTACACCTTC. It encodes CASSLLRLRTLTNYGYTF.

V gene TRBV30 combines with J gene TRBJ1-1; D gene uncertain. The V and J ends lost 0 bases and 0 bases respectively, with 5 bases between them. CDR1 is GTSNPN, CDR2 SVGIG, per germline (reference sequence). The CDR3 has 13 residues. This chain's CDR3 is CAWSVSLNTEAFF. For the CDR3, the DNA is TGTGCCTGGAGTGTAAGCCTGAACACTGAAGCTTTCTTT.

V usage is TRBV27 and J usage is TRBJ2-6; D is unclear. Trimming cost V 1 base and J 0 bases, with 10 bases left between them. The CDR3 totals 17 residues. Per the germline V gene, CDR1 is MNHEY and CDR2 is SMNVEV (reference sequence). The CDR3: CASSLWQVASGANVLTF. CDR3 in DNA: TGTGCCAGCAGTTTATGGCAGGTCGCCTCTGGGGCCAACGTCCTGACTTTC.

The chain combines TRBV30 with TRBJ2-7; D perhaps matches TRBD2 (6 bases). V was clipped by 4 bases and J by 6 bases, with 19 bases between them. The CDR3 consists of 14 residues. CDR1 GTSNPN and CDR2 SVGIG come from the germline V gene (reference sequence). The CDR3 nucleotides are TGTGCCTGGACCGACGGGGGAGTCCTCTCCGAGCAGTACTTC. This sequence encodes CAWTDGGVLSEQYF.

The rearrangement joins TRBV6-1 to TRBJ2-2; 10 nucleotides agree with TRBD2. The CDR3 is 18 residues long. The germline gives CDR1 MNHNS, CDR2 SASEGT. V was pared by 2 bases and J by 2 bases, with 8 bases of the junction left unmatched. This CDR3 is CASSESLSGGINTGELFF. CDR3 coding DNA: TGTGCCAGCAGTGAATCCCTTAGCGGGGGGATCAACACCGGGGAGCTGTTTTTT.

V and J are TRBV27 and TRBJ1-3; TRBD1 is a possible D gene (6 bases). The CDR3 spans 15 residues. Germline V gene sequence: CDR1 MNHEY, CDR2 SMNVEV (reference sequence). V was shortened by 6 bases and J by 0 bases, with 12 bases between the two germline ends. The CDR3 DNA sequence: TGTGCCAGCAGCCTAGGGGGTGGCTCTGGAAACACCATATATTTT. Translating it yields CASSLGGGSGNTIYF.

The sample holds one count of this clone. This chain links TRBV7-9 with TRBJ1-2; 10 positions agree with TRBD1. Germline CDR1 and CDR2: SEHNR and FQNEAQ (reference sequence). Trimming removed 1 base from V and 6 bases from J; junction bases left unmatched: 5. The length of the CDR3 is 15 residues. The CDR3 DNA reads TGTGCCAGCAGCTTAGAAGACAGGGGGCGAAATGGCTACACCTTC. It translates to CASSLEDRGRNGYTF.

This sequence joins TRBV4-1 and TRBJ2-7; TRBD2 agrees at 7 bases. The CDR3 totals 13 residues. The trim removed 9 bases at V and 5 bases at J, leaving 10 bases unmatched. Germline V gene lookup returns CDR1 MGHRA and CDR2 YSYEKL. In DNA, the CDR3 is TGCGCCAGTCGGGGGGTAGGTGAGAACGAGCAGTACTTC. It encodes CASRGVGENEQYF.

V usage is TRBV7-2 and J usage is TRBJ1-4; D possibly corresponds to TRBD1 (6 bases). The germline gives CDR1 SGHTA, CDR2 FQGNSA. The CDR3 contains 14 residues. Trimming shortened V by 5 bases and J by 8 bases, and 15 bases separated the two germline ends. The CDR3 protein is CASSPTTRGEKLFF. The CDR3 DNA is TGTGCCAGCAGCCCCACCACGAGGGGGGAAAAACTGTTTTTT.